This T cell receptor (beta chain) was sequenced during a study of blood T cell repertoires in COVID-19. Turning to the study itself: T cells, B-cell-depleted T cells, or PBMCs provided the cDNA or gDNA that served as material.

Authors' data handling: Cell counts per sample came from amplifying reference gene primers. TCRdb's copy holds only in-frame clones and misses some; the assay was immunoSEQ multiplex PCR. D and trimming were read from the DNA, whereas the V and J calls and clone size are those reported in that table. The sample has roughly 140,000 clones, about 80% seen once. This CDR3 region has 16 residues. With 3 bases removed from V and 8 bases from J, the gap between germline ends came to 22 bases. Germline CDR1 is SNHLY and CDR2 is FYNNEI. Adults between about 18 and 95 years of age took part from under 25 US areas.

This sequence was found in a woman aged 18-29 years who had been exposed to COVID-19. Sequenced input: PBMCs or T cells enriched from blood (not recorded which). J is TRBJ1-2 and V is TRBV2; a weak D match, TRBD1 (5 bases). The CDR3 bases are TGTGCCAGCAGTGACACCGGGACTTTTGGTTCGTTGGGCTACACCTTC. Amino acid sequence: CASSDTGTFGSLGYTF.